The 23 T cell receptor beta chains below were found in one sample sequenced in a study of T cell repertoires in cytomegalovirus infection. TCRdb re-analysed the reads in MiXCR, keeping a single row per CDR3 protein. Of around 430,000 distinct CDR3 sequences in the sample, 42% were seen once. For these TCRs, the target antigens are not known. The specimen comprised cultured PBMCs, sampled from culture after CMV antigen stimulation. These receptors all come from a human donor in good health (CMV status not recorded). Some clones in this sample may be carry-over from other donors' samples.

This clonotype has a single count. The CDR3 DNA reads as TGTGCCAGCAGCCCCGACGACAGGGAAGCTTTCTTT. It specifies CASSPDDREAFF. The chain joins TRBV3-1 to TRBJ1-1, with D tentatively TRBD1 (6 bases). The CDR3 sequence is 12 residues long. Germline CDR1 is LGHDT and CDR2 is YNNKEL (reference sequence). V lost 4 bases, J lost 8 bases, and 11 bases lay in between.

The V gene is TRBV27, the J gene TRBJ1-2, with 8 positions matching TRBD1. In germline, CDR1 is MNHEY, CDR2 SMNVEV (reference sequence). Trimming took 5 bases from V and 8 from J; bases not matched to a gene: 10. This CDR3 region has 14 residues. The DNA for the CDR3 is TGTGCCAGCAGTGGGACGACAGGGGTGGGCGGCTACACCTTC. Amino acid sequence: CASSGTTGVGGYTF.

This clonotype occurred a few times. The J gene is TRBJ2-7, the V gene TRBV7-2, with 10 bases aligning to TRBD2. Germline CDR1 and CDR2: SGHTA and FQGNSA. V gave up 4 bases and J gave up 4 bases; unmatched junction bases: 7. CDR3 size: 15 residues. CDR3 protein: CASSSRGLADYEQYF. CDR3 DNA: TGTGCCAGCAGCTCCCGCGGACTAGCGGATTACGAGCAGTACTTC.

This clonotype was found a few times. Compared with germline, one end of the junction differs, possibly owing to a read error. The V call is TRBV20-1, the J call TRBJ1-1; 8 positions match TRBD1. The CDR3 loop spans 14 amino acids. The germline V gene encodes CDR1 DFQATT and CDR2 SNEGSKA (reference sequence). CDR3 sequence (DNA): TGCAGTGCCAGAGGGACAGGCAAAAACACTGAAGCTTTCTTT. Protein sequence: CSARGTGKNTEAFF.

This clonotype was seen a handful of times. J is TRBJ2-1 and V is TRBV12-3 or TRBV12-4; TRBD2 aligns across 8 bases. V trimming: 1 base; J trimming: 4 bases; junction bases outside the gene matches: 3. The CDR3 sequence is 15 residues long. Here the CDR3 reads CASSLVSGTYNEQFF. The CDR3 DNA sequence: TGTGCCAGCAGTTTAGTTAGCGGGACTTACAATGAGCAGTTCTTC.

This clonotype was seen repeatedly, ten times or more. The chain carries TRBV7-6 and TRBJ1-3; no firm D call. CDR3 size: 17 residues. CDR1 SGHVS and CDR2 FNYEAQ come from the germline V gene. The V and J ends lost 2 bases and 0 bases respectively, with 14 bases between them. The CDR3 nucleotides read TGTGCCAGCAGCTTAACCCTCCTCAGTAGCTCTGGAAACACCATATATTTT. It translates to CASSLTLLSSSGNTIYF. The full variable domain, rest sourced from reference TRBV7-6 and TRBJ1-3, is GAGVSQSPRYKVTKRGQDVALRCDPISGHVSLYWYRQALGQGPEFLTYFNYEAQQDKSGLPNDRFSAERPEGSISTLTIQRTEQRDSAMYRCASSLTLLSSSGNTIYFGEGSWLTVV.

The chain uses TRBV27 and TRBJ2-4, with unresolved D. The CDR3 is 16 residues long. Between the trimmed V and J ends, which lost 5 bases and 3 bases, there was a span of 17 bases. Germline V CDR1 and CDR2: MNHEY, SMNVEV (reference sequence). The CDR3, as DNA: TGTGCCAGCAGTCTCCGCCCAACCCACGGCAAAAACATTCAGTACTTC. Encoded protein: CASSLRPTHGKNIQYF.

Turning to this clonotype: An end of the junction does not agree with germline; a read error may underlie this. This rearrangement joins TRBV7-3 to TRBJ1-3; perhaps TRBD1 as D (5 bases). Germline lookup yields CDR1 SGHTA and CDR2 FQGTGA. The CDR3 has 11 amino acids. The CDR3 loop reads CASTDSGDRGF. For the CDR3, the DNA is TGTGCCAGCACCGACTCCGGAGACAGAGGTTTT.

The chain combines TRBV7-2 with TRBJ2-5; weak D call: TRBD2 (7 bases). Germline V lookup: CDR1 SGHTA, CDR2 FQGNSA. The ends were cut back, 6 bases at V and 5 bases at J, with 19 bases in the middle. This CDR3 comprises 15 residues. CDR3 loop: CASSRVGGGPETQYF. CDR3 sequence (DNA): TGTGCCAGCAGTAGGGTGGGGGGGGGCCCGGAGACCCAGTACTTC.

The chain couples TRBV12-3 or TRBV12-4 to TRBJ1-2, with 11 bases identical to TRBD1. The CDR3 covers 14 residues. V lost 8 bases and J lost 2; bases outside the gene matches: 4. Here the CDR3 reads CASVGTGGNYGYTF. Here the CDR3 DNA reads TGTGCCAGCGTGGGGACAGGGGGAAACTATGGCTACACCTTC.

This chain joins TRBV7-2 and TRBJ2-2; 8 bases line up with TRBD2. Germline V gene sequence: CDR1 SGHTA, CDR2 FQGNSA. V shed 7 bases and J 8 bases; nucleotides not matched to a gene: 12. The CDR3 extends over 15 amino acids. CDR3 bases: TGTGCCAGCACGCTAGGCGCGGGGGGCAGAGGGGAGCTGTTTTTT. Its protein is CASTLGAGGRGELFF.

This clonotype was recorded a few times. This chain joins TRBV7-2 and TRBJ1-2; possibly TRBD1 for D (5 bases). V was shortened by 2 bases and J by 5 bases, with 9 bases between the two germline ends. Germline CDR1 and CDR2: SGHTA and FQGNSA. The CDR3 totals 13 residues. The CDR3: CASSLSGAYGYTF. The CDR3 DNA follows: TGTGCCAGCAGCTTATCCGGGGCATATGGCTACACCTTC.

This sequence joins TRBV4-2 and TRBJ1-6, with 8 bases matching TRBD1. The CDR3 has 16 residues. The germline V gene encodes CDR1 LGHNA and CDR2 YNFKEQ. J gave up 4 bases and V 3 bases, and 5 bases lay outside the gene matches. CDR3 in DNA: TGTGCCAGCAGCCAGACGGACAGGGCTTATAATTCACCCCTCCACTTT. It yields the protein CASSQTDRAYNSPLHF.

This clonotype was recorded a few times. The chain is built from TRBV7-2 and TRBJ2-2; TRBD2 might be the D (5 bases). With 3 bases removed from V and 4 bases from J, the gap between germline ends came to 9 bases. Germline-derived CDR1 and CDR2 are SGHTA and FQGNSA. CDR3 length: 14 residues. The CDR3 bases are TGTGCCAGCAGCTTTGGACTCCGCACCGGGGAGCTGTTTTTT. As protein: CASSFGLRTGELFF.

J is TRBJ2-1 and V is TRBV5-4; 12 bases match TRBD2. From germline, CDR1 is SGHNT and CDR2 YYREEE (reference sequence). V was pared by 4 bases and J by 4 bases, with 12 bases of the junction left unmatched. The CDR3 length is 18 residues. This CDR3 is CASSPPRLAGGYYNEQFF. The CDR3, as DNA: TGTGCCAGCAGCCCCCCGCGGCTAGCGGGAGGGTATTACAATGAGCAGTTCTTC.

This clonotype was counted ten times or more. This chain uses TRBV7-2 with TRBJ2-1; 9 bases match TRBD2. The CDR3 loop spans 15 amino acids. CDR1 and CDR2 (germline): SGHTA, FQGNSA. The V gene end was trimmed by 3 bases and the J gene end by 4 bases; junction bases not matched to a gene: 4. CDR3 in amino acids: CASSFLAGEYNEQFF. The CDR3 nucleotides are TGTGCCAGCAGCTTTTTAGCGGGGGAATACAATGAGCAGTTCTTC.

This clonotype showed up just a few times. The chain has TRBV4-1 and TRBJ2-3, with 9 bases lining up with TRBD1. The length of the CDR3 is 15 residues. Germline CDR1 MGHRA, CDR2 YSYEKL. The trim removed 3 bases at V and 6 bases at J, leaving 7 bases unmatched. CDR3 in DNA: TGCGCCAGCAGCCAGCGGACAGGGGTGGAGGATACGCAGTATTTT. It codes for CASSQRTGVEDTQYF.

This CDR3 is CASSYSGVNTGELFF. The CDR3 coding sequence is TGTGCCAGCAGCTATAGCGGAGTTAACACCGGGGAGCTGTTTTTT. The chain couples TRBV11-3 to TRBJ2-2, with D possibly matching TRBD2 (6 bases). Looked up from germline, CDR1 is SGHNT and CDR2 is YENEEA. The CDR3 has 15 residues. V was shortened by 4 bases and J by 2 bases, with 11 bases between the two germline ends.

This clonotype has only one observation. This chain joins TRBV20-1 and TRBJ2-1, with TRBD2 identical over 7 bases. From germline, CDR1 is DFQATT and CDR2 SNEGSKA (reference sequence). This CDR3 is 13 amino acids long. The CDR3 sequence: CSPAGSGYNEQFF. For the CDR3, the DNA is TGCAGCCCAGCGGGATCCGGGTACAATGAGCAGTTCTTC.

The chain joins TRBV28 to TRBJ2-5; 8 bases agree with TRBD1. Trimming removed 4 bases from V and 9 bases from J; junction bases left unmatched: 4. CDR3 length: 12 residues. Germline loops: CDR1 MDHEN, CDR2 SYDVKM. In nucleotides, the CDR3 is TGTGCCAGCAGTTCTGGACAGGGCGCCCAGTACTTC. It is translated as CASSSGQGAQYF. Variable domain in full (rest from reference TRBV28 and TRBJ2-5): DVKVTQSSRYLVKRTGEKVFLECVQDMDHENMFWYRQDPGLGLRLIYFSYDVKMKEKGDIPEGYSVSREKKERFSLILESASTNQTSMYLCASSSGQGAQYFGPGTRLLVL.

The chain joins TRBV7-2 to TRBJ2-1; 7 bases match TRBD2. Per the germline V gene, CDR1 is SGHTA and CDR2 is FQGNSA. This CDR3 comprises 16 residues. The V gene end was trimmed by 4 bases and the J gene end by 0 bases; junction bases not matched to a gene: 6. The CDR3 coding sequence is TGTGCCAGCAGCTCAAGCGGGACCGTCTCCTACAATGAGCAGTTCTTC. Residues: CASSSSGTVSYNEQFF.

This clonotype has only a few counts. This chain joins TRBV7-2 and TRBJ2-7; 9 bases agree with TRBD1. V was clipped by 7 bases and J by 2 bases; unmatched bases: 3. CDR1 is SGHTA and CDR2 is FQGNSA in the germline V gene. This CDR3 region has 13 residues. CDR3 protein: CASNRQGAYEQYF. As DNA, the CDR3 is TGTGCCAGCAACAGACAGGGGGCCTACGAGCAGTACTTC.

V is TRBV6-6 and J is TRBJ2-1; 8 nucleotides line up with TRBD1. CDR1 and CDR2 (germline): MNHNY, SVGAGI (reference sequence). Trimming cost V 10 bases and J 2 bases; bases outside gene matches: 7. This CDR3 is 14 amino acids long. CDR3 amino acids: CATSGTGPYNEQFF. The CDR3 nucleotides are TGTGCCACCTCGGGGACAGGACCCTACAATGAGCAGTTCTTC.